The T cell receptor beta chain under discussion was sequenced for a study of blood T cell repertoires in COVID-19 (dated by TCRdb to 2018 to 2020). Study-level background: Samples from collaborators originated in the United States, Italy and Spain and spanned both the acute and convalescent phases of COVID-19. Deeply sampled blood TCRbeta repertoires from subjects exposed to, actively infected with, or recovered from COVID-19 were included in the dataset. A de-identified subject ID, COVID-19 status, age in years and sex were almost always included in the sample metadata. Where available, HLA class I and class II types were obtained from metadata supplied by the sample provider rather than from assay-based typing. The samples were drawn from two sources: the first 160 participants of the ongoing ImmuneRACE study, and 950 to 1,500 subjects contributed by 6 global collaborators. The prospective study material was composed of cDNA or gDNA derived from T cells, B-cell-depleted T cells, or PBMCs. A freely available public database, intended as a resource for researchers studying the immune response to SARS-CoV-2, is where the repertoires were released. General findings and caveats noted by the study authors: Clinical and demographic metadata were provided uncurated, with the amount varying by source and participant.

For this clone: Its antigen has not been determined. No much larger clone is present one base from it, and per-base qualities are unavailable.

Participants in the prospective study were enrolled through a virtual design, were aged about 18 to 100 years, and lived in roughly 25 United States geographic areas. In the prospective study, participants were assigned to cohorts based on the clinical history participants reported in a screening survey and a study questionnaire. Recovered participants in ImmuneRACE Cohort 3 were defined as having two consecutive negative NP/OP PCR tests, clearance from a healthcare professional, or resolution of symptoms. In the prospective study, mobile phlebotomists collected whole blood, serum and a nasopharyngeal or oropharyngeal swab from each participant. Prospective study participants could optionally give additional blood draws and questionnaires over a roughly 2-month period. Before DNA extraction, blood samples from the prospective study were shipped at room temperature or frozen. TCRbeta CDR3 regions were amplified from genomic DNA using the immunoSEQ Assay, a bias-controlled multiplex PCR. In the original analysis: Within the assay, amplification of reference gene primers was used to estimate how many nucleated cells each sample contained. Sequence reads were collapsed and filtered to measure the absolute abundance of every unique TCRbeta CDR3 rearrangement. For each sample, productive Simpson clonality was calculated as the square root of Simpson's diversity index across productive rearrangements. The immuneACCESS repertoire file appears here via TCRdb, limited to in-frame rearrangements. These files lack a portion of the clones; in checked studies, under half of the deficit traces to unresolved V genes, and the cause of the others is not known. V, J and clone size were drawn from that table, and D and trimming were deduced from the DNA. The sample yields around 160,000 clones; more than 65% were counted once. More than 9.5% of the sample belongs to the ten largest clones.

This sequence was found in a man aged 50-59 years who had recovered from COVID-19. The specimen was PBMCs or T cells enriched from blood (not recorded which).

The DNA sequence reads TGTGCCAGCAAAGGGTCTGGGAGTAACTATGGCTACACCTTC. This is translated as CASKGSGSNYGYTF. Recombination linked TRBV28 to TRBJ1-2, with the D gene not clear enough to name. V gives up 7 bases and J gives up 1 base, and the segment between their germline ends measures 13 bases. The germline V gene provides CDR1 MDHEN and CDR2 SYDVKM. Inclusive of the bounding cysteine and phenylalanine, the CDR3 is 14 residues long. The retained sequence is limited to the CDR3, 42 bases, with the frame set at the first base.